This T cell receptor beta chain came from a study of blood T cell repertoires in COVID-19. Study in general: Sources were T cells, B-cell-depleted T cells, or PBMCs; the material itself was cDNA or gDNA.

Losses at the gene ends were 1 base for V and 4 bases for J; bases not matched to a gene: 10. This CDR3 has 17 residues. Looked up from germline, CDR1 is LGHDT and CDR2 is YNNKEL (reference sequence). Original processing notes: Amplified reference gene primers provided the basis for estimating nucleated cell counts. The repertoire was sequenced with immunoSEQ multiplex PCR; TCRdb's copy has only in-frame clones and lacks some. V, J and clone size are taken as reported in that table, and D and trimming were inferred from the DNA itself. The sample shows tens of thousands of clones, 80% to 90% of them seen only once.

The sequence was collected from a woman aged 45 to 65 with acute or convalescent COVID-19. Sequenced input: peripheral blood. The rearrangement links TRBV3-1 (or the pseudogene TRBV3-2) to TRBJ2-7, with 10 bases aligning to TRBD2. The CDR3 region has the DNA TGTGCCAGCAGCCAAGCCCGGGCTAGCGGGGGAGCATACGAGCAGTACTTC. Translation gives CASSQARASGGAYEQYF.